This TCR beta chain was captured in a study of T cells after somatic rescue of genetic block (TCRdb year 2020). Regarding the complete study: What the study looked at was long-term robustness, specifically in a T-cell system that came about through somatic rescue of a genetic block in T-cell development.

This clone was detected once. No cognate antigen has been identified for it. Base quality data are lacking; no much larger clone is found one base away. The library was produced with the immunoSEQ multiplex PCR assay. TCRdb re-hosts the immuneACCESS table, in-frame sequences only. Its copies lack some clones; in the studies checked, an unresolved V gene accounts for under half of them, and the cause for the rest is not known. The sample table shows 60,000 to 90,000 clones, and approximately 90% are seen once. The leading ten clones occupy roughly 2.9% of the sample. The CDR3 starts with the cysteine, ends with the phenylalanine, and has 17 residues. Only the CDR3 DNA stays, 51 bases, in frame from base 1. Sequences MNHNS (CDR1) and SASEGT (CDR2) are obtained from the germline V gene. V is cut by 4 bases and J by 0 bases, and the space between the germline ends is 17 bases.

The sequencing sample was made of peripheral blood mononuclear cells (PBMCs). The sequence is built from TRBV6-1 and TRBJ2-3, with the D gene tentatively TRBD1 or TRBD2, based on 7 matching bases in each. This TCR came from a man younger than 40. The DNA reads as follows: TGTGCCAGCAGTGCTAGGGGGCTAGCGGAAAGCACAGATACGCAGTATTTT. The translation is CASSARGLAESTDTQYF.